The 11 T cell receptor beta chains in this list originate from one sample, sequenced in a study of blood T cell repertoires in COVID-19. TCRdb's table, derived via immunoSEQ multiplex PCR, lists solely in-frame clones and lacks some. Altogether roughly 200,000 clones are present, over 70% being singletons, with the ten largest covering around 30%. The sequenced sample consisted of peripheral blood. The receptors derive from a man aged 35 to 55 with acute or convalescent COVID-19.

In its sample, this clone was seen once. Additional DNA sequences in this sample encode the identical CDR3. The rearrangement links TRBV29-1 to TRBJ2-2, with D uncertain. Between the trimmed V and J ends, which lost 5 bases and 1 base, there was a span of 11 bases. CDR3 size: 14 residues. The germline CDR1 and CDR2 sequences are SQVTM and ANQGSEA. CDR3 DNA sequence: TGCAGCGTTCAAGGGTCCGGGAACACCGGGGAGCTGTTTTTT. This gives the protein CSVQGSGNTGELFF.

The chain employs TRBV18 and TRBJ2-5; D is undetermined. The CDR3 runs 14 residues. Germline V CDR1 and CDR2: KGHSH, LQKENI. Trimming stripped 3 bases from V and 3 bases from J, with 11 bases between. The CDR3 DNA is TGTGCCAGCTCACCCCCAGCTAGAAAAGAGACCCAGTACTTC. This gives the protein CASSPPARKETQYF. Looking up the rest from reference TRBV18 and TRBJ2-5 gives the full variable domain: NAGVMQNPRHLVRRRGQEARLRCSPMKGHSHVYWYRQLPEEGLKFMVYLQKENIIDESGMPKERFSAEFPKEGPSILRIQQVVRGDSAAYFCASSPPARKETQYFGPGTRLLVL.

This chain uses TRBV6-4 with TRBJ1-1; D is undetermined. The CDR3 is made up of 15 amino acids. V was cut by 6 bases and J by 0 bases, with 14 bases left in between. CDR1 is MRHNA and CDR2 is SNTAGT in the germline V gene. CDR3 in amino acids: CASRKLAGMNTEAFF. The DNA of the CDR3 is TGTGCCAGCAGAAAGCTAGCGGGTATGAACACTGAAGCTTTCTTT.

The CDR3 loop is CASSVGSGSSYEQYF. In DNA form, the CDR3 reads TGTGCCAGCAGCGTAGGCTCCGGGAGCTCCTACGAGCAGTACTTC. The V and J genes are TRBV9 and TRBJ2-7, with D perhaps matching TRBD2 (6 bases). V was pared by 0 bases and J by 0 bases, with 10 bases between. This CDR3 has 15 amino acids. The germline V gene encodes CDR1 SGDLS and CDR2 YYNGEE. The variable domain in full, with the rest retrieved from reference TRBV9 and TRBJ2-7, is DSGVTQTPKHLITATGQRVTLRCSPRSGDLSVYWYQQSLDQGLQFLIQYYNGEERAKGNILERFSAQQFPDLHSELNLSSLELGDSALYFCASSVGSGSSYEQYFGPGTRLTVT.

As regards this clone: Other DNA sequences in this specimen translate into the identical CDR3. The CDR3 reads CSVEDWQNNEQFF. The CDR3 DNA reads TGCAGCGTTGAAGACTGGCAAAACAATGAGCAGTTCTTC. This chain links TRBV29-1 with TRBJ2-1; D not certain. This CDR3 comprises 13 residues. CDR1 is SQVTM, CDR2 ANQGSEA, per germline. Trimming pared 0 bases from V and 5 bases from J, leaving 8 bases between.

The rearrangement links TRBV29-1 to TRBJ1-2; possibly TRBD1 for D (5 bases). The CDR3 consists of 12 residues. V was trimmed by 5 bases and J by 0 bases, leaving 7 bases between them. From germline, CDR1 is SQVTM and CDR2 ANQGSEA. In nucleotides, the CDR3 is TGCAGCGTTACAGGATCTAACTATGGCTACACCTTC. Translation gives CSVTGSNYGYTF.

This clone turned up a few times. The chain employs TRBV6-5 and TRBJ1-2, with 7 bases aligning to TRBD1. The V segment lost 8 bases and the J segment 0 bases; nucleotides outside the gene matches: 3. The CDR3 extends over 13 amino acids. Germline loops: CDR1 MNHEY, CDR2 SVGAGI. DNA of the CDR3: TGTGCCAGCTGCCAGGGGGCTAACTATGGCTACACCTTC. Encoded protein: CASCQGANYGYTF.

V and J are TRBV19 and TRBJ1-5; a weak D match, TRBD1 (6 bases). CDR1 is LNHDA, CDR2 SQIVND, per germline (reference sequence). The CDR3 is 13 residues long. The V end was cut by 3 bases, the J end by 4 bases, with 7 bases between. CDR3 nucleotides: TGTGCCAGTAGTATGGACAGAAATCAGCCCCAGCATTTT. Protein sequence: CASSMDRNQPQHF.

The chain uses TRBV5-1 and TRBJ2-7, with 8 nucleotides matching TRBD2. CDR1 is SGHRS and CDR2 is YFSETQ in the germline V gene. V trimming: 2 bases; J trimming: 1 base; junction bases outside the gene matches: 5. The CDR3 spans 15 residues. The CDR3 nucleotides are TGCGCCAGCAGCTTCCGGGAGGGGGTTTCCTACGAGCAGTACTTC. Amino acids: CASSFREGVSYEQYF.

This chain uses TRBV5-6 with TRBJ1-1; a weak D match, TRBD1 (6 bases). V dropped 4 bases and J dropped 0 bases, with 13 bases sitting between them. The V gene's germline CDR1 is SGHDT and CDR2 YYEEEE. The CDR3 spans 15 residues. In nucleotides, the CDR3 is TGTGCCAGCAGCCGAATCGCAGGGGTGAACACTGAAGCTTTCTTT. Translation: CASSRIAGVNTEAFF. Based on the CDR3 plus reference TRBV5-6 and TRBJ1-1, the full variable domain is DAGVTQSPTHLIKTRGQQVTLRCSPKSGHDTVSWYQQALGQGPQFIFQYYEEEERQRGNFPDRFSGHQFPNYSSELNVNALLLGDSALYLCASSRIAGVNTEAFFGQGTRLTVV.

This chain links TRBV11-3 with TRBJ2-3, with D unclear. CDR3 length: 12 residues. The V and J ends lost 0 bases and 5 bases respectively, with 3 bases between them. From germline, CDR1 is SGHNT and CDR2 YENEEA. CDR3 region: CASSLDLDTQYF. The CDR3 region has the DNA TGTGCCAGCAGCTTAGATCTAGATACGCAGTATTTT.